This TCR beta chain is from a study of T cell repertoires in cytomegalovirus infection. Study-wide context: It can be stated that public TCR beta signatures indicated CMV infection as well as a matching HLA type.

After removal of 2 bases from V and 7 bases from J, the junction contained 3 bases not matched to a gene. Germline CDR1 is DFQATT and CDR2 is SNEGSKA (reference sequence). The CDR3 contains 12 residues. Overall study results and limits: Frequencies of public TCR beta families were cumulated, and this identified carriers of CMV plus the relevant HLA. CMV-specific TCR beta clonotypes restricted by HLA-C dominated the ex vivo response.

Comments on this clonotype: Its antigen is unidentified.

TCRdb analysed the reads with MiXCR anew, one entry per CDR3 protein. The sample contains around 55,000 distinct CDR3 sequences, more than 15% of which appear only once. The origin of this receptor is a human donor in good health (CMV status not recorded). Some clones in this sample may be carry-over from other donors' samples. J is TRBJ1-2 and V is TRBV20-1; 8 nucleotides line up with TRBD1. Sequenced here: CD8+ T cells from cultured PBMCs, sampled from culture after CMV antigen stimulation. CDR3 in amino acids: CSARQGALGYTF. CDR3 DNA: TGCAGTGCTAGACAGGGGGCGCTTGGCTACACCTTC.